The 12 T cell receptor beta chains in this list originate from one sample, sequenced in a study of T cells in Graves' hyperthyroidism and ophthalmopathy. TCR beta CDR3 regions were amplified from RNA transcripts. Using the HTBI primer set, a first-round RT-PCR was run on the TCR CDR3. TCRdb itself ran the multiplex PCR reads through MiXCR, one entry per CDR3 protein. The sample has approximately 410,000 distinct CDR3 sequences, around 13% seen once. Sequences were obtained from blood. The receptor set was obtained from a woman between 18 and 29 years old with Graves' hyperthyroidism.

This clonotype was seen many times. This chain links TRBV5-1 with TRBJ2-5; no definite D call. Germline V gene data show CDR1 as SGHRS and CDR2 as YFSETQ. This CDR3 is 13 amino acids long. V was cut by 3 bases and J by 1 base, with 7 bases left in between. The CDR3 bases are TGCGCCAGCAGCTCCTCCACCCAAGAGACCCAGTACTTC. It translates to CASSSSTQETQYF.

As to this clonotype: A much more abundant neighbour one base away suggests this may be a read error. The chain combines TRBV3-1 with TRBJ2-1; D is ambiguous. The J call is in doubt because the DNA end fits TRBJ2-7 better. In germline, CDR1 is LGHDT, CDR2 YNNKEL (reference sequence). This CDR3 has 14 amino acids. The CDR3 DNA reads as TGTGCCAGCAGCCAAGGGGGTGGCTACAATGAGCAGTACTTC. Its protein is CASSQGGGYNEQYF.

This clonotype has at least ten counts. The chain is built from TRBV27 and TRBJ2-7; 16 nucleotides match TRBD2. The V gene's germline CDR1 is MNHEY and CDR2 SMNVEV (reference sequence). V trimming: 2 bases; J trimming: 6 bases; junction bases outside the gene matches: 4. This CDR3 contains 16 residues. CDR3 sequence: CASSLLGTSGRVEQYF. The CDR3 DNA is TGTGCCAGCAGTTTACTCGGGACTAGCGGGAGGGTCGAGCAGTACTTC.

Comment on this clonotype: A much larger clone lies one base from this, so it may be a read error. The V gene is TRBV27, the J gene TRBJ1-2; tentatively, D is TRBD1 (6 bases). CDR1 and CDR2 (germline): MNHEY, SMNVEV (reference sequence). The CDR3 extends over 13 amino acids. The CDR3 is CASGSLEGEGCTF. The CDR3 DNA is TGTGCCAGCGGCTCGTTGGAGGGGGAGGGCTGCACCTTC.

The chain links TRBV7-8 to TRBJ1-4; tentatively, D is TRBD1 (6 bases). V shed 2 bases and J shed 0 bases, with 13 bases lying between them. The CDR3 contains 17 residues. Per germline, CDR1 SGHVS and CDR2 FQNEAQ. The CDR3 bases are TGTGCCAGCAGCTTATTTGGACGGACAGCAACTAATGAAAAACTGTTTTTT. Its translation: CASSLFGRTATNEKLFF.

J is TRBJ2-1 and V is TRBV4-3, with TRBD1 identical over 12 bases. The CDR3 consists of 16 residues. Germline V lookup: CDR1 LGHNA, CDR2 YSLEER. The ends lost 1 base at V and 8 bases at J; junction bases unmatched: 6. DNA for the CDR3: TGCGCCAGCAGCCAAGCCGCCGGGACAGGGGGCTATGAGCAGTTCTTC. It specifies CASSQAAGTGGYEQFF.

This clonotype has a count of ten or more. The chain links TRBV28 to TRBJ1-2; no clear D. In germline, CDR1 is MDHEN, CDR2 SYDVKM. This CDR3 is built from 12 residues. Trimming removed 7 bases at V and 3 bases at J, with 9 bases between. This CDR3 reads CASTAVDYGYTF. The CDR3 DNA sequence: TGTGCCAGCACTGCAGTCGACTATGGCTACACCTTC.

This clonotype has at least ten counts. The rearrangement links TRBV2 to TRBJ2-5; a possible D gene is TRBD2 (6 bases). V was clipped by 7 bases and J by 4 bases, with 7 bases between them. CDR1 is SNHLY, CDR2 FYNNEI, per germline. The CDR3 covers 11 residues. CDR3 amino acids: CASKGGETQYF. CDR3 in DNA: TGTGCCAGCAAGGGAGGAGAGACCCAGTACTTC.

The CDR3 nucleotides read TGTGCCAGTAGTATAGGAGGACAGGGGCCTACGGGCTACACCTTC. This gives the protein CASSIGGQGPTGYTF. V and J are TRBV19 and TRBJ1-2, with 9 bases aligning to TRBD1. The germline V gene has CDR1 LNHDA and CDR2 SQIVND (reference sequence). After removal of 1 base from V and 8 bases from J, the junction contained 8 bases not matched to a gene. The CDR3 extends over 15 amino acids.

V is TRBV12-3 or TRBV12-4 and J is TRBJ2-7; no clear D gene. The germline V and J ends were trimmed by 8 bases and 5 bases, with 13 bases remaining between them. The CDR3 is made up of 12 amino acids. The CDR3 protein is CASSELGDEQYF. The CDR3 nucleotides read TGTGCCAGCTCCGAGCTTGGGGACGAGCAGTACTTC.

There are many counts of this clonotype. V gene TRBV6-1 combines with J gene TRBJ2-3; no clear D. This CDR3 has 12 residues. V lost 4 bases and J 4 bases, leaving 6 bases between the germline ends. CDR1 MNHNS and CDR2 SASEGT come from the germline V gene. This CDR3 is CASSARADTQYF. CDR3 nucleotide sequence: TGTGCCAGCAGTGCAAGAGCAGATACGCAGTATTTT.

The chain links TRBV9 to TRBJ2-7, with a weak D call TRBD1 (6 bases). Germline V gene data show CDR1 as SGDLS and CDR2 as YYNGEE. This CDR3 has 14 residues. V dropped 0 bases and J dropped 3 bases, with 10 bases sitting between them. The CDR3 DNA follows: TGTGCCAGCAGCGTAGTAGCAGGGGTCTACGAGCAGTACTTC. As protein: CASSVVAGVYEQYF.